These T cell receptor beta chains were read from a single sample in a study of cytomegalovirus exposure and HLA in healthy donors. Method: immunoSEQ multiplex PCR; TCRdb's copy keeps in-frame clones and lacks some. This sample contains about 200,000 clones. The sequenced material came from PBMCs. The receptors derive from a girl aged 2-10 years in good health and CMV-seropositive. Each CDR3 is given with its conserved first and last residue. A D gene is named only where the DNA matches it firmly.

TRBV29-1	13	TRBJ1-2	TRBD1	TGCAGCGTTGATAAGGGGGCGGGCTATGGCTACACCTTC	CSVDKGAGYGYTF
TRBV4-2	15	TRBJ1-4	.	TGTGCCAGCAGCCAAGGTGAAGGGGACTCTGAAAAACTGTTTTTT	CASSQGEGDSEKLFF
TRBV27	16	TRBJ2-1	.	TGTGCCAGCACCGGCGGACTCCCGAGCTCCTACAATGAGCAGTTCTTC	CASTGGLPSSYNEQFF
TRBV7-3	13	TRBJ1-1	TRBD1	TGTGCCAGCAGCCTGACAGGGGGGCTTGAAGCTTTCTTT	CASSLTGGLEAFF
TRBV9	15	TRBJ2-1	.	TGTGCCAGCAGCGTAGTGGGAGATCGGGACAATGAGCAGTTCTTC	CASSVVGDRDNEQFF
TRBV6-1	17	TRBJ2-5	TRBD2	TGTGCCAGCAGTGAAGGGGGACTAGCGAAGCTCTGGGAAACCCAGTACTTC	CASSEGGLAKLWETQYF
TRBV30	15	TRBJ2-7	.	TGTGCCTGGAGTGTGGTCCCAGGAACCCACTACGAGCAGTACTTC	CAWSVVPGTHYEQYF
TRBV27	15	TRBJ2-1	.	TGTGCCAGCAGTCCTCTAGCGACCTCCTACAATGAGCAGTTCTTC	CASSPLATSYNEQFF
TRBV28	18	TRBJ2-7	TRBD1	TGTGCCAGCAGTTTCCGTCCCCGACTCCGGACAGGGTGGAACGAGCAGTACTTC	CASSFRPRLRTGWNEQYF
TRBV5-1	16	TRBJ2-3	TRBD1	TGCGCCAGCAGCTTGGAGACAGGGGGAGTCACAGATACGCAGTATTTT	CASSLETGGVTDTQYF
TRBV7-9	15	TRBJ2-7	TRBD1	TGTGCCAGCAGCTCTCGACAGGGTAGCCCCTACGAGCAGTACTTC	CASSSRQGSPYEQYF
TRBV5-1	15	TRBJ2-7	TRBD2	TGCGCCAGCAGCTTTTCGCCTAGCGGCTCCTACGAGCAGTACTTC	CASSFSPSGSYEQYF
TRBV18	16	TRBJ2-3	TRBD2	TGTGCCAGCTCGGATCTAGCGGAGGCGGGTTTGAATACGCAGTATTTT	CASSDLAEAGLNTQYF
TRBV4-1	15	TRBJ1-3	TRBD1	TGCGCCAGCAGCCCTGACAGGGGGCGAGGAAACACCATATATTTT	CASSPDRGRGNTIYF
TRBV6-5	15	TRBJ2-1	TRBD2	TGTGCCAGCAGCACGACTAGCGGGACCTACAATGAGCAGTTCTTC	CASSTTSGTYNEQFF
TRBV5-1	18	TRBJ1-1	TRBD1	TGCGCCAGCAGCTTGGGCACAGGGGCTCTCGGCGAATCATACGGAGCTTTCTTT	CASSLGTGALGESYGAFF
TRBV19	16	TRBJ1-5	.	TGTGCCAGTAGTATAGGCGGGGGGGGTGTCCATCAGCCCCAGCATTTT	CASSIGGGGVHQPQHF
TRBV5-1	16	TRBJ2-1	TRBD2	TGCGCCAGCAGCCCTTTGACTAGCGGAACCTACAATGAGCAGTTCTTC	CASSPLTSGTYNEQFF
TRBV7-3	13	TRBJ2-5	TRBD1	TGTGCCAGCAGCCCGCAAACAGGGGCAGAGCAGTACTTC	CASSPQTGAEQYF
TRBV7-2	14	TRBJ1-2	TRBD1	TGTGCCAGCAGCAACAGGGGAGACAACTATGGCTACACCTTC	CASSNRGDNYGYTF
TRBV29-1	10	TRBJ2-3	.	TGCAGCGCCCGGGGAGATACGCAGTATTTT	CSARGDTQYF
TRBV2	11	TRBJ1-2	.	TGTGCCAGCAGCGACCAGGGGTCTAGTACCTTC	CASSDQGSSTF
TRBV4-2	15	TRBJ1-1	.	TGTGCCAGCAGCCAAGCTGAGACAGAGAACACTGAAGCTTTCTTT	CASSQAETENTEAFF
TRBV7-9	16	TRBJ2-5	.	TGTGCCAGCAGCTTCCTGCTTAAGGGGGAGGGAGAGACCCAGTACTTC	CASSFLLKGEGETQYF
TRBV18	15	TRBJ2-2	.	TGTGCCAGCTCACCTGCGAGTTCAGGCACCGGGGAGCTGTTTTTT	CASSPASSGTGELFF
TRBV27	13	TRBJ1-2	.	TGTGCCAGCAGTTTGGGGGGGTGGTATGGCTACACCTTC	CASSLGGWYGYTF
TRBV19	15	TRBJ1-4	.	TGTGCCAGTAGTATAGCCGGGGGACTCCACGAAAAACTGTTTTTT	CASSIAGGLHEKLFF
TRBV6-5	15	TRBJ2-4	.	TGTGCCAGCAGTAAGTCCTCGGGGGGCTACGACATTCAGTACTTC	CASSKSSGGYDIQYF
TRBV10-2	14	TRBJ2-3	.	TGCGCCAGCCTTCCTTTGGCGGGTAAAGATACGCAGTATTTT	CASLPLAGKDTQYF
TRBV19	14	TRBJ2-3	.	TGTGCCAGTAGTATTGGGCCCCTCACAGATACGCAGTATTTT	CASSIGPLTDTQYF
TRBV9	22	TRBJ2-2	TRBD2	TGTGCCAGCAGCCCTTCTAGAGAGCGGGAGGGATACCCAGCACTAAACACCGGGGAGCTGTTTTTT	CASSPSREREGYPALNTGELFF
TRBV5-4	14	TRBJ1-1	.	TGTGCCAGCAGACGGGACACATCGAACACTGAAGCTTTCTTT	CASRRDTSNTEAFF
TRBV5-6	15	TRBJ2-3	.	TGTGCCAGCAGCTTTGTGGCGGTTAGCACAGATACGCAGTATTTT	CASSFVAVSTDTQYF
TRBV12-5	18	TRBJ1-1	.	TGTGCTAGTGGTTCGACCCCCGGGACAAGAATTGAGATTGGTGAAGCTTTCTTT	CASGSTPGTRIEIGEAFF
TRBV6-4	13	TRBJ2-2	.	TGTGCCAGCAGTGCGGGGAACACCGGGGAGCTGTTTTTT	CASSAGNTGELFF
TRBV28	16	TRBJ2-7	TRBD2	TGTGCCAGCTCCCTTGCTAGCGGGAGATGGGGTTACGAGCAGTACTTC	CASSLASGRWGYEQYF
TRBV29-1	15	TRBJ2-5	TRBD1	TGCAGCGTTGAACAAAGGACAGGTTCAGGAGAGACCCAGTACTTC	CSVEQRTGSGETQYF
TRBV28	14	TRBJ1-1	.	TGTGCCAGCAGTTTATTCGGGGGGAACACTGAAGCTTTCTTT	CASSLFGGNTEAFF
TRBV7-9	12	TRBJ2-7	.	TGTGCCAGCAGCTTACAGTCTTACGAGCAGTACTTC	CASSLQSYEQYF